These 19 T cell receptor beta chains were sequenced from one sample in a study of blood T cell repertoires in COVID-19. The repertoire was sequenced with immunoSEQ multiplex PCR; TCRdb's copy has only in-frame clones and lacks some. The profile shows over 200,000 clones, 80% to 90% of them singletons. The material sequenced was PBMCs or T cells enriched from blood (not recorded which). All receptors derive from a man in his late teens or twenties who had recovered from COVID-19.

This clone showed up just a few times. The chain carries TRBV14 and TRBJ2-5; 7 nucleotides agree with TRBD2. Germline CDR1 and CDR2: SGHDN and FVKESK. The CDR3 runs 16 residues. The V gene end was trimmed by 1 base and the J gene end by 3 bases; junction bases not matched to a gene: 8. The CDR3 protein is CASSQGAGFGKETQYF. The CDR3 DNA reads TGTGCCAGCAGCCAAGGAGCGGGATTTGGAAAAGAGACCCAGTACTTC.

This chain links TRBV7-2 with TRBJ2-7; 11 bases are shared with TRBD2. Losses at the gene ends were 4 bases for V and 0 bases for J; bases not matched to a gene: 2. The CDR3 contains 15 residues. CDR1 and CDR2 from the germline V gene are SGHTA and FQGNSA. This CDR3 reads CASSSTSGDSYEQYF. The DNA of the CDR3 is TGTGCCAGCAGCTCGACTAGCGGGGACTCCTACGAGCAGTACTTC.

This clone was seen more than once but under ten times. This chain connects TRBV6-5 to TRBJ2-1; the D is unclear. There are 12 residues in the CDR3. The germline V gene has CDR1 MNHEY and CDR2 SVGAGI. V gave up 6 bases and J gave up 7 bases, with 10 bases separating them. Here the CDR3 reads CASRAGWNEQFF. DNA for the CDR3: TGTGCCAGCAGGGCAGGTTGGAATGAGCAGTTCTTC.

The chain couples TRBV5-1 to TRBJ2-7, with 8 bases aligning to TRBD2. This CDR3 region has 15 residues. Germline values: CDR1 SGHRS, CDR2 YFSETQ. V dropped 2 bases and J dropped 1; count of bases not matched to a gene: 5. CDR3 region: CASSFLAGGSYEQYF. Here the CDR3 DNA reads TGCGCCAGCAGCTTTCTGGCGGGGGGATCCTACGAGCAGTACTTC.

A note on this clone: Within the sample, other DNA sequences also encode this same CDR3. The rearrangement uses TRBV27 and TRBJ2-7; D is ambiguous. V lost 3 bases, J lost 1 base, and 7 bases lay in between. The germline gives CDR1 MNHEY, CDR2 SMNVEV (reference sequence). CDR3 length: 13 amino acids. CDR3 loop: CASSLAGSYEQYF. In DNA, the CDR3 is TGTGCCAGCAGTTTGGCAGGTTCCTACGAGCAGTACTTC.

J is TRBJ2-7 and V is TRBV18, with D tentatively TRBD1 (5 bases). This CDR3 has 15 residues. V lost 2 bases, J lost 2 bases, and 13 bases lay in between. CDR1 KGHSH and CDR2 LQKENI come from the germline V gene. The CDR3 DNA reads TGTGCCAGCTCACCAGCCCCAGGACACCCCTACGAGCAGTACTTC. This gives the protein CASSPAPGHPYEQYF.

The rearrangement links TRBV10-3 to TRBJ2-7; D is uncertain. The CDR3 loop spans 15 amino acids. Trimming pared 8 bases from V and 4 bases from J, leaving 21 bases between. Germline assignment: CDR1 ENHRY and CDR2 SYGVKD. The CDR3 loop is CAISTTYELRYEQYF. CDR3 DNA: TGTGCCATCTCGACGACATACGAGTTACGGTACGAGCAGTACTTC.

This rearrangement joins TRBV7-9 to TRBJ1-2; weak D call: TRBD1 (6 bases). Per germline, CDR1 SEHNR and CDR2 FQNEAQ (reference sequence). V was shortened by 2 bases and J by 5 bases, with 12 bases between the two germline ends. This CDR3 contains 14 residues. In nucleotides, the CDR3 is TGTGCCAGCAGCTTATCTGAGGGGGAGTATGGCTACACCTTC. Its protein is CASSLSEGEYGYTF.

V and J are TRBV5-1 and TRBJ2-7, with 11 bases aligning to TRBD2. This CDR3 region has 16 residues. In germline, CDR1 is SGHRS, CDR2 YFSETQ. Trimming took 3 bases from V and 3 from J; bases not matched to a gene: 8. DNA of the CDR3: TGCGCCAGCAGCTCGACTCTAGCGGGGGGCTACTACGAGCAGTACTTC. Protein sequence: CASSSTLAGGYYEQYF.

As concerns this clone: At one end the junction does not follow the germline gene, possibly because of a read error. CDR3 residues: CASSKAGGPINEQFF. CDR3 coding DNA: TGTGCCAGCAGTAAAGCGGGGGGGCCTATAAATGAGCAGTTCTTC. The gene calls are TRBV6-1 and TRBJ2-1; TRBD2 matches at 10 bases. This CDR3 has 15 amino acids. Germline V gene lookup returns CDR1 MNHNS and CDR2 SASEGT.

V is TRBV9 and J is TRBJ2-3; 8 bases are shared with TRBD1. With V trimmed by 4 bases and J by 0 bases, 4 bases remained unmatched. The CDR3 covers 15 residues. Germline CDR1 SGDLS, CDR2 YYNGEE. In DNA form, the CDR3 reads TGTGCCAGCAGCCCCTGGACAGGGAGCACAGATACGCAGTATTTT. It yields the protein CASSPWTGSTDTQYF.

The chain recombines TRBV2 with TRBJ1-1; TRBD1 matches at 8 bases. The CDR3 is made up of 14 amino acids. The germline gives CDR1 SNHLY, CDR2 FYNNEI. The junction had 4 bases not matched to a gene; V was cut back by 6 bases and J by 1 base. Here the CDR3 DNA reads TGTGCCAGCAGGAGAGGACAGGGGAACACTGAAGCTTTCTTT. This sequence encodes CASRRGQGNTEAFF. Variable domain in full (rest from reference TRBV2 and TRBJ1-1): EPEVTQTPSHQVTQMGQEVILRCVPISNHLYFYWYRQILGQKVEFLVSFYNNEISEKSEIFDDQFSVERPDGSNFTLKIRSTKLEDSAMYFCASRRGQGNTEAFFGQGTRLTVV.

This clone came up a few times. This chain links TRBV7-9 with TRBJ1-6, with 7 bases that match TRBD1. This CDR3 has 15 amino acids. CDR1 is SEHNR and CDR2 is FQNEAQ in the germline V gene (reference sequence). V lost 2 bases and J lost 9; bases outside the gene matches: 7. CDR3 residues: CASSLSARGVSPLHF. CDR3 bases: TGTGCCAGCAGCTTAAGCGCCAGGGGGGTTTCACCCCTCCACTTT.

The chain combines TRBV30 with TRBJ2-7, with 7 positions matching TRBD1. Germline CDR1 GTSNPN, CDR2 SVGIG (reference sequence). The CDR3 contains 14 residues. J was trimmed by 6 bases and V by 0 bases; bases with no gene match: 8. The CDR3 here is CAWSVVQGVTEQYF. The CDR3 DNA reads TGTGCCTGGAGTGTCGTCCAGGGGGTCACCGAGCAGTACTTC.

The rearrangement joins TRBV11-2 to TRBJ1-2; unclear D gene. Germline V gives CDR1 SGHAT, CDR2 FQNNGV. V lost 2 bases to trimming and J lost 2 bases, with 18 bases between them. The CDR3 contains 17 residues. The CDR3 DNA is TGTGCCAGCAGCTTATCCTTTTTCGGGGAGGGAAACTATGGCTACACCTTC. It codes for CASSLSFFGEGNYGYTF. The full variable domain, with the rest looked up from reference TRBV11-2 and TRBJ1-2, is EAGVAQSPRYKIIEKRQSVAFWCNPISGHATLYWYQQILGQGPKLLIQFQNNGVVDDSQLPKDRFSAERLKGVDSTLKIQPAKLEDSAVYLCASSLSFFGEGNYGYTFGSGTRLTVV.

This clone was seen more than once but under ten times. V usage is TRBV28 and J usage is TRBJ2-5; TRBD2 aligns across 12 bases. Trimming at V came to 7 bases and at J to 1 base, leaving 10 bases not matched to a gene. The CDR3 spans 17 residues. Per germline, CDR1 MDHEN and CDR2 SYDVKM. As DNA, the CDR3 is TGTGCCAGCAACCGCAGGACTAGCGGGACTTCCCAAGAGACCCAGTACTTC. It codes for CASNRRTSGTSQETQYF.

The J gene is TRBJ2-7, the V gene TRBV3-1 (or the pseudogene TRBV3-2), with a possible D match to TRBD1 (6 bases). There are 15 residues in the CDR3. Germline V gives CDR1 LGHDT, CDR2 YNNKEL (reference sequence). V gave up 0 bases and J gave up 3 bases, with 12 bases separating them. The CDR3 nucleotides are TGTGCCAGCAGCCAAGAAACAGGGAAAGGCTACGAGCAGTACTTC. Translated: CASSQETGKGYEQYF.

V and J are TRBV29-1 and TRBJ2-5; TRBD2 matches at 7 bases. The length of the CDR3 is 14 residues. J lost 4 bases, V lost 2 bases, and 7 bases had no gene match. Germline values: CDR1 SQVTM, CDR2 ANQGSEA. This chain's CDR3 is CSVEFASGGETQYF. The CDR3 nucleotides read TGCAGCGTTGAATTTGCTAGCGGAGGAGAGACCCAGTACTTC.

The rearrangement links TRBV5-1 to TRBJ2-5; 11 nucleotides match TRBD1. The V segment lost 2 bases and the J segment 5 bases; nucleotides outside the gene matches: 8. Germline values: CDR1 SGHRS, CDR2 YFSETQ. The CDR3 consists of 16 residues. The CDR3 sequence: CASSFGTGGAGETQYF. CDR3 nucleotide sequence: TGCGCCAGCAGCTTTGGGACAGGGGGTGCTGGGGAGACCCAGTACTTC.